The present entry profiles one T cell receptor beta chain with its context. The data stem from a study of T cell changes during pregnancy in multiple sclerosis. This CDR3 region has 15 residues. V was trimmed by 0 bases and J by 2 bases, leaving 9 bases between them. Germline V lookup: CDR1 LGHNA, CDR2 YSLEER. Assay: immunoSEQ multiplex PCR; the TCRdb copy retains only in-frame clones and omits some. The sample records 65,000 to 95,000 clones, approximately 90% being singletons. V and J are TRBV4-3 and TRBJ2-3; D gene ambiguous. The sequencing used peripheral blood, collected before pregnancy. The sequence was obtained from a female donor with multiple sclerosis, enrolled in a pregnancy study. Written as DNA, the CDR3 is TGCGCCAGCAGCCAAGAAGCGTACCCCACAGATACGCAGTATTTT. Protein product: CASSQEAYPTDTQYF.